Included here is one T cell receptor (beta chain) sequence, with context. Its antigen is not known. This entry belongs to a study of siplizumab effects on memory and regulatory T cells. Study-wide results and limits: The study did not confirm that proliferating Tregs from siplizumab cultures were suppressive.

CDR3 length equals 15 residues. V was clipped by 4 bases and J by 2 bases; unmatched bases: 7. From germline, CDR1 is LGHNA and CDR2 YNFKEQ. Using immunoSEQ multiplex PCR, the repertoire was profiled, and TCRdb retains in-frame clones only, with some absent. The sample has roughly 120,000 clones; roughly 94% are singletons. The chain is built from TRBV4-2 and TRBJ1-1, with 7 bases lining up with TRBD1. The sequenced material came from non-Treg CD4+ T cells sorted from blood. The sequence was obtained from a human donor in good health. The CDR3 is CASSPEGQPNTEAFF. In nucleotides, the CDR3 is TGTGCCAGCAGCCCGGAGGGACAGCCAAACACTGAAGCTTTCTTT.